A selection of T cell receptor beta chains follows, all from one sample in a study of OX40 agonist ivuxolimab in advanced cancers. Profiling relied on immunoSEQ multiplex PCR, and the TCRdb table lists in-frame clones only, not all of them. The sample includes some 90,000 clones, 92% of them seen just once. This specimen consisted of CD4+ or CD8+ T cells sorted from blood, obtained in a trial of the OX40 agonist ivuxolimab. The receptor set was obtained from an adult with an advanced solid tumor such as melanoma, head and neck, liver or kidney cancer. Both conserved end residues are part of each CDR3. Fields, in order: D gene, J gene, V gene, clone size, CDR3 protein, CDR3 DNA. A D gene is named only where the DNA matches it firmly. Size tells how often a clone was seen (once, few, many) or the class of an expanded clone, and some rows leave it out.

D gene: NA; J gene: TRBJ2-5; V gene: TRBV10-2; clone size: NA; CDR3 protein: CASSESGRGVKTQYF; CDR3 DNA: TGCGCCAGCAGTGAGTCGGGCAGGGGTGTTAAGACCCAGTACTTC
D gene: NA; J gene: TRBJ1-2; V gene: TRBV29-1; clone size: NA; CDR3 protein: CSVEDRGGYGYTF; CDR3 DNA: TGCAGCGTTGAAGATCGTGGCGGCTATGGCTACACCTTC
D gene: NA; J gene: TRBJ1-2; V gene: TRBV19; clone size: NA; CDR3 protein: CATLPGQGRIYGYTF; CDR3 DNA: TGTGCCACCCTTCCGGGGCAGGGGCGAATCTATGGCTACACCTTC
D gene: NA; J gene: TRBJ2-1; V gene: TRBV19; clone size: NA; CDR3 protein: CASSARAGRGLGNEQFF; CDR3 DNA: TGTGCCAGTAGTGCCAGGGCGGGACGGGGATTGGGCAATGAGCAGTTCTTC
D gene: TRBD1; J gene: TRBJ2-7; V gene: TRBV2; clone size: NA; CDR3 protein: CASSWDRANEQYF; CDR3 DNA: TGTGCCAGCAGTTGGGACAGGGCAAACGAGCAGTACTTC
D gene: NA; J gene: TRBJ1-2; V gene: TRBV28; clone size: once; CDR3 protein: CASSLSQGAYGYTF; CDR3 DNA: TGTGCCAGCAGTTTATCACAAGGAGCGTATGGCTACACCTTC
D gene: NA; J gene: TRBJ1-2; V gene: TRBV6-4; clone size: NA; CDR3 protein: CASSAGGEANYGYTF; CDR3 DNA: TGTGCCAGCAGTGCTGGGGGGGAAGCTAACTATGGCTACACCTTC
D gene: NA; J gene: TRBJ2-7; V gene: TRBV9; clone size: NA; CDR3 protein: CASSPRTQPYEQYF; CDR3 DNA: TGTGCCAGCAGCCCCCGGACTCAACCCTACGAGCAGTACTTC
D gene: TRBD1; J gene: TRBJ2-1; V gene: TRBV28; clone size: NA; CDR3 protein: CASSTTGTEQFF; CDR3 DNA: TGTGCCAGCAGCACGACAGGGACCGAGCAGTTCTTC
D gene: NA; J gene: TRBJ2-5; V gene: TRBV25-1; clone size: NA; CDR3 protein: CASSDAPGAGQETQYF; CDR3 DNA: TGTGCCAGCAGTGATGCTCCGGGAGCTGGGCAAGAGACCCAGTACTTC
D gene: NA; J gene: TRBJ2-1; V gene: TRBV7-9; clone size: once; CDR3 protein: CASSLGGGYYNEQFF; CDR3 DNA: TGTGCCAGCAGCCTAGGGGGAGGCTACTACAATGAGCAGTTCTTC
D gene: NA; J gene: TRBJ2-2; V gene: TRBV2; clone size: NA; CDR3 protein: CASSALRTNTGELFF; CDR3 DNA: TGTGCCAGCAGTGCTTTGAGGACGAACACCGGGGAGCTGTTTTTT
D gene: NA; J gene: TRBJ2-1; V gene: TRBV20-1; clone size: NA; CDR3 protein: CSADDYNEQFF; CDR3 DNA: TGCAGTGCCGACGACTACAATGAGCAGTTCTTC
D gene: NA; J gene: TRBJ2-2; V gene: TRBV10-3; clone size: NA; CDR3 protein: CAISESGTANTGELFF; CDR3 DNA: TGTGCCATCAGTGAGTCGGGCACGGCGAACACCGGGGAGCTGTTTTTT
D gene: TRBD2; J gene: TRBJ2-5; V gene: TRBV6-5; clone size: NA; CDR3 protein: CATAASGTPQETQYF; CDR3 DNA: TGTGCCACCGCCGCAAGCGGGACTCCCCAAGAGACCCAGTACTTC
D gene: NA; J gene: TRBJ2-6; V gene: TRBV9; clone size: NA; CDR3 protein: CASSVPPGSSGANVLTF; CDR3 DNA: TGTGCCAGCAGCGTACCTCCAGGGAGCTCTGGGGCCAACGTCCTGACTTTC
D gene: NA; J gene: TRBJ2-1; V gene: TRBV18; clone size: once; CDR3 protein: CASSVGTPDEQFF; CDR3 DNA: TGTGCCAGCTCAGTTGGGACCCCCGATGAGCAGTTCTTC
D gene: NA; J gene: TRBJ1-2; V gene: TRBV20-1; clone size: NA; CDR3 protein: CSARYMEGYTF; CDR3 DNA: TGCAGTGCTAGATATATGGAGGGCTACACCTTC